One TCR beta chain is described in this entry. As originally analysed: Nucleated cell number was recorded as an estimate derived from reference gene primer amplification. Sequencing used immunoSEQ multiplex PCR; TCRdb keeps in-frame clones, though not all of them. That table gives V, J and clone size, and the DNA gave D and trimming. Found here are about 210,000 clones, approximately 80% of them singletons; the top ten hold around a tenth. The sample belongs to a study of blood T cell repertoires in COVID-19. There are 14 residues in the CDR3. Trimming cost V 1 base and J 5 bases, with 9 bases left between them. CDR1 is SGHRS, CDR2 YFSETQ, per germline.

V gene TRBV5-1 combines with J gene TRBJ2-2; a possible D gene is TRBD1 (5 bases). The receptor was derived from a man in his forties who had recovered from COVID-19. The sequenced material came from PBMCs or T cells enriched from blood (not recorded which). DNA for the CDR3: TGCGCCAGCAGCTTGCAGGCAGGGACCGGGGAGCTGTTTTTT. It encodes CASSLQAGTGELFF.